What follows are 3 T cell receptor beta chains derived from one specimen sequenced in a study of T cell clonality in common variable immunodeficiency. For these receptors, no antigen is known. Generated by immunoSEQ multiplex PCR, the TCRdb table keeps only in-frame clones and is missing some. Recorded here are around 21,000 clones, with no singletons, and the ten leading clones hold 2.6%. Findings of the study overall: Reportedly, TCR beta sequences from common variable immunodeficiency showed fewer deletions and N-nucleotide insertions.

Sequencing was done on a sample of peripheral blood mononuclear cells. The receptors here all came from a human donor with common variable immunodeficiency.

Comments on this clone: The read halts 3 residues ahead of the CDR3 end, with the missing end drawn from the germline J gene. The gene calls are TRBV7-9 and TRBJ2-7; TRBD1 matches at 10 bases. CDR1 is SEHNR, CDR2 FQNEAQ, per germline (reference sequence). With V trimmed by 3 bases and J by 6 bases, 8 bases remained unmatched. The CDR3 contains 15 residues. Partial CDR3 DNA: TGTGCCAGCAGCTTCCCGGGACAGGGGATAGTCGAG. Encoded protein: CASSFPGQGIVE. The full CDR3 is CASSFPGQGIVEQYF.

This clone was observed a few times. With the read ending 3 residues before the CDR3 end, the germline J gene is used to fill in that end. This chain links TRBV30 with TRBJ1-5, with a weak D call TRBD1 (5 bases). The germline V and J ends were trimmed by 2 bases and 3 bases, with 8 bases remaining between them. The CDR3 is 13 residues long. Germline-derived CDR1 and CDR2 are GTSNPN and SVGIG (reference sequence). The CDR3 bases that were read are TGTGCCTGGAGTAGGGGAACCAATCAGCCC. It yields the protein CAWSRGTNQP. The full CDR3 sequence reads CAWSRGTNQPQHF. Variable domain in full (rest from reference TRBV30 and TRBJ1-5): SQTIHQWPATLVQPVGSPLSLECTVEGTSNPNLYWYRQAAGRGLQLLFYSVGIGQISSEVPQNLSASRPQDRQFILSSKKLLLSDSGFYLCAWSRGTNQPQHFGDGTRLSIL.

This clone has a handful of counts. The sequence runs out 3 residues before the end of the CDR3; the remainder is reconstructed from the germline J gene. The chain is built from TRBV19 and TRBJ2-2, with TRBD2 identical over 9 bases. V shed 5 bases, J shed 3 bases, and the junction held 10 bases outside the gene matches. Per germline, CDR1 LNHDA and CDR2 SQIVND (reference sequence). CDR3 length: 17 residues. Incomplete CDR3 DNA: TGTGCCAGTAGTCCTAGCCCTAGCGGGATGCACACCGGGGAG. Amino acids: CASSPSPSGMHTGE. The full CDR3 sequence reads CASSPSPSGMHTGELFF. The full variable domain, in which reference TRBV19 and TRBJ2-2 provide the parts outside the CDR3, is DGGITQSPKYLFRKEGQNVTLSCEQNLNHDAMYWYRQDPGQGLRLIYYSQIVNDFQKGDIAEGYSVSREKKESFPLTVTSAQKNPTAFYLCASSPSPSGMHTGELFFGEGSRLTVL.